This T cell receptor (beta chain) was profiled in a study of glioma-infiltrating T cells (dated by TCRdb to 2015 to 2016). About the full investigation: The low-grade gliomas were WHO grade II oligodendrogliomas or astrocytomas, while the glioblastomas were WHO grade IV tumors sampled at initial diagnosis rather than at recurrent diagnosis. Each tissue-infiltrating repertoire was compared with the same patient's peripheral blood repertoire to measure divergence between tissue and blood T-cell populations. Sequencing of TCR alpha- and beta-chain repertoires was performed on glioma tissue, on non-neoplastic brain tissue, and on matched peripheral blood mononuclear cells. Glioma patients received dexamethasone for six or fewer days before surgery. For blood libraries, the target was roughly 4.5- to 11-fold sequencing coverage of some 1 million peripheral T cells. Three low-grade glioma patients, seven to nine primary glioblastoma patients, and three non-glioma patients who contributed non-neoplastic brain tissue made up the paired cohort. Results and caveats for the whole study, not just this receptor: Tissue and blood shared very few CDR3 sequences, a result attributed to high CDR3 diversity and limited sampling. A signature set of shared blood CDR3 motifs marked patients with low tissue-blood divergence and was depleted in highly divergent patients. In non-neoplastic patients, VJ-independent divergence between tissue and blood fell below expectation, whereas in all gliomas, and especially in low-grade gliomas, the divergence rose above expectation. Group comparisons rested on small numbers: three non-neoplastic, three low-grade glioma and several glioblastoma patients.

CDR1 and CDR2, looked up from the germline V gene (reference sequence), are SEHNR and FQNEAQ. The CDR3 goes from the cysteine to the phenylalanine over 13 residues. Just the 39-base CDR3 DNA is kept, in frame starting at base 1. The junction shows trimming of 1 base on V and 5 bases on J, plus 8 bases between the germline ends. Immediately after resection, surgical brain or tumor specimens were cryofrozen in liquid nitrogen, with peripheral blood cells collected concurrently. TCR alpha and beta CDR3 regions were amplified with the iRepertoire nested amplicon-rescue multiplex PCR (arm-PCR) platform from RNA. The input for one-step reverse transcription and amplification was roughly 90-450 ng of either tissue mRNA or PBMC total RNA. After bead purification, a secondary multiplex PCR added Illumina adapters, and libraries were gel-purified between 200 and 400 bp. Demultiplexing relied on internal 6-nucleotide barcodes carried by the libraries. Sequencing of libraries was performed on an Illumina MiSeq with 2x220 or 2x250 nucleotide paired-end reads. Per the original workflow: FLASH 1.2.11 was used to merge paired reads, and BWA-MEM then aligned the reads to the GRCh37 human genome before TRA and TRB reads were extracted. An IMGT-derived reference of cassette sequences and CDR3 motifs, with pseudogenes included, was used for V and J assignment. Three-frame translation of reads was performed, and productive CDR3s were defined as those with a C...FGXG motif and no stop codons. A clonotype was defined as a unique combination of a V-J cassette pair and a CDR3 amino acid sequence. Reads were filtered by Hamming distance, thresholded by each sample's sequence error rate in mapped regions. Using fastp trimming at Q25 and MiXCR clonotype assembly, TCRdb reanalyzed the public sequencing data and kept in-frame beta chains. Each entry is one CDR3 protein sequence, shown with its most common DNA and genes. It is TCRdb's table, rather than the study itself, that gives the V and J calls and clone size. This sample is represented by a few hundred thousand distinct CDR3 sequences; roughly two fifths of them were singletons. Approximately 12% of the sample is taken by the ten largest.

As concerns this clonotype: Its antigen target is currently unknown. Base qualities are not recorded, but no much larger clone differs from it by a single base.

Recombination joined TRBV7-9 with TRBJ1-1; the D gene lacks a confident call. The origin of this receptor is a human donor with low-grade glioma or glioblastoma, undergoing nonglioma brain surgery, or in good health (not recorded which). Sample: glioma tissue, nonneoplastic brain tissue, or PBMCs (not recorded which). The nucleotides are TGTGCCAGCAGCTTAGAGGCCCGGACTGAAGCTTTCTTT. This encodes CASSLEARTEAFF.